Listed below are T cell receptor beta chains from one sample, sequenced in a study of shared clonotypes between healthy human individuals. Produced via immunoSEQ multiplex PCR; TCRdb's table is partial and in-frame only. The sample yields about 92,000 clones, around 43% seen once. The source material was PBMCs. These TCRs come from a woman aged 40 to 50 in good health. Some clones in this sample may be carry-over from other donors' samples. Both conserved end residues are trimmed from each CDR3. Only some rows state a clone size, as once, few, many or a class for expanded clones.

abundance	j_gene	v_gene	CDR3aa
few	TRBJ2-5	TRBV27	ASSFLVSGREEETQY
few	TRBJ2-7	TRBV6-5	ASSGGSYEQY
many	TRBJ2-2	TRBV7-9	ASSLEGGIGELF
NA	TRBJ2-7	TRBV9	ASSVGPDSYYEQY
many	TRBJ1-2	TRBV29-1	SVEDSGVDGYT
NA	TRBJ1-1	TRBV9	ASSVPRDTEAF
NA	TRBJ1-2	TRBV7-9	ASSLGQTTDYGYT
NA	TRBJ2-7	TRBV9	ASSVGREPEQY
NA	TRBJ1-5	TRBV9	ASSVGPREQPQH
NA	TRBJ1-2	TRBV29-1	SVGSAHYGYT
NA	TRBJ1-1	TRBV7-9	ASSFKGKEGTEAF
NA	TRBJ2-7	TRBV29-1	SARTTYEQY
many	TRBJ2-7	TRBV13	ASSLTDYSYEQY
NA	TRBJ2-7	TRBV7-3	ASSTGQGAGEQY
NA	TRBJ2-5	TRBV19	ASSAGLAEETQY
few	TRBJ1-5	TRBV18	ASSPTESQDQPQH
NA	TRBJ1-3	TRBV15	ATSRDRGPSGNTIY
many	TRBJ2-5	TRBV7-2	ASSTAGTSGSGETQY
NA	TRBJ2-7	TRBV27	ASTGYEQY
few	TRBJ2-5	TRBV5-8	ASSPSGRKQETQY
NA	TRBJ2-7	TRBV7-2	ASSLGPGQGYEQY
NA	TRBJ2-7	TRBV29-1	SAGYDSFYEQY
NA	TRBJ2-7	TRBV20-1	SATDRTEQY
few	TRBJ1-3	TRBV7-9	ASSLGAGVAGNTIY